This T cell receptor beta chain came from a study of blood T cells in healthy people across ages. Through a sample-barcoded 5' primer and a J-beta primer mix, a second PCR was run for roughly 6 to 12 cycles. TCRdb fed the 5' RACE reads into MiXCR, producing one record per CDR3 protein. The table has roughly 800,000 distinct CDR3 sequences, around 24% seen once. About this clonotype: Its antigen is not known.

CDR3 length: 16 residues. Germline V gives CDR1 LGHDT, CDR2 YNNKEL (reference sequence). Points from the study as a whole: Naive and antigen-experienced cells could not be conclusively compared, given unsorted PBMCs.

These data also featured in a second study, about T cells of mothers and their children. Turning to that study: Mothers gave over 8 million TCR beta CDR3 reads each, and children about 3 million each.

The receptor's source is a boy younger than 18 in good health. The chain uses TRBV3-1 and TRBJ2-5; no clear D. The J call is uncertain, as TRBJ2-7 better fits the DNA end. Sequenced input: blood. In nucleotides, the CDR3 is TGTGCCAGCAGCCAAGAACCCGGACCGAGCTCCTACGAGCAGTACTTC. It is translated as CASSQEPGPSSYEQYF.